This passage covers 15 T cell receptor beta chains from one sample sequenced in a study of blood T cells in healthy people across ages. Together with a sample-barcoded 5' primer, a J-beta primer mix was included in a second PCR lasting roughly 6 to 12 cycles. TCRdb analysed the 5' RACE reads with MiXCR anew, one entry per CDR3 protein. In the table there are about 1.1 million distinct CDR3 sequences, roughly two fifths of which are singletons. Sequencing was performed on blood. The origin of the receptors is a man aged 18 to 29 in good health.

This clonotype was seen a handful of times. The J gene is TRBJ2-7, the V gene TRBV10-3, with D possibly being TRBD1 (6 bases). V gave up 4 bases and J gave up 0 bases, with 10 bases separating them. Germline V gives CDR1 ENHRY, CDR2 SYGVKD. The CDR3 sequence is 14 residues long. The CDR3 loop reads CAISAGALSYEQYF. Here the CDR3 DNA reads TGTGCCATCAGTGCAGGGGCCCTCTCCTACGAGCAGTACTTC.

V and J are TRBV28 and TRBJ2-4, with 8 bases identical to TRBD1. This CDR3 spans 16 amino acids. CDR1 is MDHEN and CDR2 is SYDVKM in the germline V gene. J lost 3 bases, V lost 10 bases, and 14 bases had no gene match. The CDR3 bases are TGTGCCAAAAGAATCTTCCGGGGGACAGGCAAAAACATTCAGTACTTC. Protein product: CAKRIFRGTGKNIQYF.

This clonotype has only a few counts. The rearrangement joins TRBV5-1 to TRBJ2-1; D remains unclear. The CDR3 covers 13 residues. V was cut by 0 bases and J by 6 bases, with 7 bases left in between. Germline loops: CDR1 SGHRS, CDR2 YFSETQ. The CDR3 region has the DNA TGCGCCAGCAGCTTGGTCAGATCCAATGAGCAGTTCTTC. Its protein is CASSLVRSNEQFF.

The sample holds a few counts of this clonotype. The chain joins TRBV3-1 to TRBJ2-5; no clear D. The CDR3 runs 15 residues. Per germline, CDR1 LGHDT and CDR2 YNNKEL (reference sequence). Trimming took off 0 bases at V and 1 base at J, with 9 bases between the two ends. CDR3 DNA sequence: TGTGCCAGCAGCCAAGATGATCTGATCCAAGAGACCCAGTACTTC. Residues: CASSQDDLIQETQYF.

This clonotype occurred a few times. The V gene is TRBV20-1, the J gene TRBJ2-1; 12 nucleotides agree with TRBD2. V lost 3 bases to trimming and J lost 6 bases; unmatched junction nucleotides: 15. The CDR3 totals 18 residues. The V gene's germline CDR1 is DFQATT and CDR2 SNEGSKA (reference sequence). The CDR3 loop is CSASRLAGGPRAGNEQFF. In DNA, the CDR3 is TGCAGTGCTAGTCGGCTAGCGGGGGGGCCAAGGGCTGGCAATGAGCAGTTCTTC.

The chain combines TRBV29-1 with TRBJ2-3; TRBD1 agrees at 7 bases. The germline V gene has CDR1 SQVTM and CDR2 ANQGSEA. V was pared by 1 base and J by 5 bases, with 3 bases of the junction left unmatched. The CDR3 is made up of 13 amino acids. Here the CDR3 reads CSVEGRGIDTQYF. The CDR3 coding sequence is TGCAGCGTTGAAGGCAGGGGGATAGATACGCAGTATTTT.

The CDR3 loop is CSATQYGGGTDTQYF. In DNA, the CDR3 is TGCAGTGCCACTCAATACGGGGGGGGCACAGATACGCAGTATTTT. V and J are TRBV20-1 and TRBJ2-3; TRBD2 agrees at 8 bases. V trimming: 6 bases; J trimming: 1 base; junction bases outside the gene matches: 9. This CDR3 comprises 15 residues. Germline CDR1 and CDR2: DFQATT and SNEGSKA (reference sequence).

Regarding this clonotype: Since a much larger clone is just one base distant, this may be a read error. The CDR3 sequence is CSARDLAGGRADTQYF. The CDR3 DNA reads TGCAGTGCTAGAGACCTAGCGGGGGGGCGGGCAGATACGCAGTATTTT. The chain couples TRBV20-1 to TRBJ2-3; TRBD2 matches at 12 bases. Germline V CDR1 and CDR2: DFQATT, SNEGSKA (reference sequence). The V segment lost 0 bases and the J segment 4 bases; nucleotides outside the gene matches: 5. CDR3 length: 16 amino acids.

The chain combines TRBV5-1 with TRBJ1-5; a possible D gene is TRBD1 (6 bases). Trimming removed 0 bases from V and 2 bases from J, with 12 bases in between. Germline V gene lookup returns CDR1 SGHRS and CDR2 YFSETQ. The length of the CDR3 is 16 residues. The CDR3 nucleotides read TGCGCCAGCAGCTTGGGTGTTCCAGGGGGCAATCAGCCCCAGCATTTT. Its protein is CASSLGVPGGNQPQHF.

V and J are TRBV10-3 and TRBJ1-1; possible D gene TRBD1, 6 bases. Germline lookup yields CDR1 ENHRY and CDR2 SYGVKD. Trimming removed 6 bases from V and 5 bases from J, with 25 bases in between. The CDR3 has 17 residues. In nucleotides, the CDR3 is TGTGCCATCAGGGTCTTTCCAGGGGTTCCTTCGGGTACTGAAGCTTTCTTT. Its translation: CAIRVFPGVPSGTEAFF.

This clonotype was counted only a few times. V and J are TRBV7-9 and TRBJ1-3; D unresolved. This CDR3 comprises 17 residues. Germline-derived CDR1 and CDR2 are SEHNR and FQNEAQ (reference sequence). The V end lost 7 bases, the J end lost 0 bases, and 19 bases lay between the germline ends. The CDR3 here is CASIPVVREPSGNTIYF. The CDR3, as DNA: TGTGCCAGCATCCCAGTCGTCCGGGAGCCCTCTGGAAACACCATATATTTT.

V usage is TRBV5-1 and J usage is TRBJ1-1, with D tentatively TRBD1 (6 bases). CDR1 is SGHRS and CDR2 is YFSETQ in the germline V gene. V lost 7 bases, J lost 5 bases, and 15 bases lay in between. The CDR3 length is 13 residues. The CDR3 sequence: CASGDGGGTEAFF. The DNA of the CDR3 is TGCGCCAGCGGCGACGGGGGCGGGACTGAAGCTTTCTTT.

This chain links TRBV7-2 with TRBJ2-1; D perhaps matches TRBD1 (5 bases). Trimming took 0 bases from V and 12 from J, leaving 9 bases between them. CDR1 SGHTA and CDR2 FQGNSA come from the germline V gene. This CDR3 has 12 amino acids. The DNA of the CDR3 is TGTGCCAGCAGCTTAGCCAGGGATAGGCAGTTCTTC. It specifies CASSLARDRQFF.

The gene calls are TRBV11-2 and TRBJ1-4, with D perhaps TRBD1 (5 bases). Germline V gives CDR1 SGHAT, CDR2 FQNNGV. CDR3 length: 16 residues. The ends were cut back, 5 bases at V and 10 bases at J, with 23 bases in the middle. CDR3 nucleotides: TGTGCCAGCAGCCCATTAGTGGGGCAGATGAGCGGAAAACTGTTTTTT. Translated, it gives CASSPLVGQMSGKLFF.

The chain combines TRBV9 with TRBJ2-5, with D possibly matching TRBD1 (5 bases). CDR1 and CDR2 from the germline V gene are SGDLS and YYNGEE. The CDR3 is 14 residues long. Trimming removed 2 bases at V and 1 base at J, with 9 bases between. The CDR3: CASSVGRGQETQYF. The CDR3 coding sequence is TGTGCCAGCAGCGTCGGAAGGGGCCAAGAGACCCAGTACTTC. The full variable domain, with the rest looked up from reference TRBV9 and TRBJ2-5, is DSGVTQTPKHLITATGQRVTLRCSPRSGDLSVYWYQQSLDQGLQFLIQYYNGEERAKGNILERFSAQQFPDLHSELNLSSLELGDSALYFCASSVGRGQETQYFGPGTRLLVL.